The rows below give T cell receptor beta chains drawn from one sample of a study of T cell responses to AZD1222 COVID-19 vaccine. Data came from immunoSEQ multiplex PCR; TCRdb stores just in-frame clones and leaves some out. The sample lists 110,000 to 150,000 clones; about 93% were seen once. The sequenced sample was peripheral blood, obtained on day 0 of AZD1222 vaccination. The receptor set was obtained from an adult in good health. Both conserved end residues are part of each CDR3. A D gene is named only where the DNA matches it firmly. Size values are once, few and many counts, or a class for expanded clones, and some rows have none.

TGTGCCTGGAGTAGCAGGGGGCATTATGGCTACACCTTC CAWSSRGHYGYTF - TRBV30 TRBD1 TRBJ1-2
TGTGCCAGCTCACCGTTGGGACAGAGCTCCTACGAGCAGTACTTC CASSPLGQSSYEQYF - TRBV18 TRBD1 TRBJ2-7
TGTGCCAGTAGTATAGCGCCGGGACACATCTACGAGCAGTACTTC CASSIAPGHIYEQYF - TRBV19 - TRBJ2-7
TGTGCCAGCAGCCCCTGGGGGGCCGGGGGATTCCACTTT CASSPWGAGGFHF - TRBV5-4 - TRBJ1-6
TGTGCCAGCAGCCAGTCCCAGGGCCAACAGCCCCAGCATTTT CASSQSQGQQPQHF - TRBV7-8 - TRBJ1-5
TGTGCCAGCAGCTGGGGACTAGCGGGAGGAAACACCGGGGAGCTGTTTTTT CASSWGLAGGNTGELFF - TRBV7-6 TRBD2 TRBJ2-2
TGTGCCAGCACTCTAAACGTAGGGTCGGTTGGCACTGAAGCTTTCTTT CASTLNVGSVGTEAFF - TRBV28 - TRBJ1-1
TGTGCCAGTAGTGAGGGGGCTTCGGGCGATGAGCAGTTCTTC CASSEGASGDEQFF - TRBV19 TRBD1 TRBJ2-1
TGTGCCAGCAGTCCCCGGTTTCCTGGGGCCAACGTCCTGACTTTC CASSPRFPGANVLTF - TRBV27 - TRBJ2-6
TGTGCCAGCAGTTCGCTGGGTCCGGGGTACCAGCCCCAGCATTTT CASSSLGPGYQPQHF once TRBV28 - TRBJ1-5
TGTGCCAGCTCACCACTCGGTCCGCCTAGCACAGATACGCAGTATTTT CASSPLGPPSTDTQYF - TRBV18 - TRBJ2-3
TGTGCCATCAGTGACCTCAATGAGCAGTTCTTC CAISDLNEQFF - TRBV10-3 - TRBJ2-1
TGTGCCAGCAGTGCGGGTTCGGTGCTGGACACCATATATTTT CASSAGSVLDTIYF - TRBV2 - TRBJ1-3
TGTGCCAGCAGCTTAGCGCAATTGGGACTAGCGGGCGGGGAGCAGTTCTTC CASSLAQLGLAGGEQFF - TRBV7-2 TRBD2 TRBJ2-1
TGCGCCAGCAGCTCCCGAACAAGGACATCCGGAAACACCGGGGAGCTGTTTTTT CASSSRTRTSGNTGELFF - TRBV5-1 - TRBJ2-2
TGTGCCAGCGGAACTAGAAACAATGAGCAGTTCTTC CASGTRNNEQFF - TRBV7-2 - TRBJ2-1
TGCAGCGTTGAAGAGGAGCGGGAGGCCACAGATACGCAGTATTTT CSVEEEREATDTQYF once TRBV29-1 TRBD2 TRBJ2-3
TGCGCCAGCAGCCAACACGGGACAGGGCGGTCGGGTGGCTACACCTTC CASSQHGTGRSGGYTF - TRBV4-3 TRBD1 TRBJ1-2
TGCAGCGTTGCTCCCAGGGGTGAGCAGTTCTTC CSVAPRGEQFF - TRBV29-1 - TRBJ2-1
TGTGCCAGCAATTTGGGGACTAGCGGTTACAATGAGCAGTTCTTC CASNLGTSGYNEQFF - TRBV27 TRBD2 TRBJ2-1
TGTGCCAGTCGACAGGGGTCGGGTTCACCCCTCCACTTT CASRQGSGSPLHF - TRBV12-3/TRBV12-4 TRBD1 TRBJ1-6
TGTGCCAGCAGTCCTGGACAGTCTGGAACTGAAGCTTTCTTT CASSPGQSGTEAFF - TRBV28 - TRBJ1-1
TGCGCCAGCAGCCAAGACAAGGGAAAGGGCCGGCCCCAGCATTTT CASSQDKGKGRPQHF - TRBV4-3 - TRBJ1-5
TGTGCCAGCAGTTCAGGCGGGATTAATGAAAAACTGTTTTTT CASSSGGINEKLFF - TRBV28 - TRBJ1-4
TGTGCCAGCAGCTTACAGTCGGGCAATGAGCAGTTCTTC CASSLQSGNEQFF - TRBV7-2 - TRBJ2-1
TGTGCCAGCAGCGTAGTAGGTAGGGCCCAAAGAGGGAATACGCAGTATTTT CASSVVGRAQRGNTQYF - TRBV9 - TRBJ2-3
TGTGCCAGCAGCTTAGACCCAGCAACTAATGAAAAACTGTTTTTT CASSLDPATNEKLFF - TRBV7-6 - TRBJ1-4
TGTGCCAGCAGTGACTCGGGACAGGGCTACTATGGCTACACCTTC CASSDSGQGYYGYTF - TRBV6-4 TRBD1 TRBJ1-2
TGCGCCAGCAGCCCTGGGGTAGGGGAAAAACTGTTTTTT CASSPGVGEKLFF - TRBV5-1 - TRBJ1-4